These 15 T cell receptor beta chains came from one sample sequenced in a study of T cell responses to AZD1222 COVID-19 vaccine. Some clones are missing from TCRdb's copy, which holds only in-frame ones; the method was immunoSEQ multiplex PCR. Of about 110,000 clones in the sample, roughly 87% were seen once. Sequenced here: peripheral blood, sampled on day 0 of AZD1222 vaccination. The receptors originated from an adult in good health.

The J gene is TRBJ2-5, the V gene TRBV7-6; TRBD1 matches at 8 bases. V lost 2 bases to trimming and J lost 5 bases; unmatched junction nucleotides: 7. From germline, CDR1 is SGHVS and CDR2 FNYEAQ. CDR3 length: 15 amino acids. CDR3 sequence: CASSLQGAHGETQYF. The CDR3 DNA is TGTGCCAGCAGCTTACAGGGGGCCCACGGGGAGACCCAGTACTTC.

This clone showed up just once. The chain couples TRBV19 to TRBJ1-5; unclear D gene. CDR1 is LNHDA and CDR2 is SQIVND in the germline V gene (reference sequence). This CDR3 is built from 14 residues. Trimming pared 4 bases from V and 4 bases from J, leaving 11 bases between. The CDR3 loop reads CASSSKAFNQPQHF. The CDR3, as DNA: TGTGCCAGTAGTAGTAAGGCTTTTAATCAGCCCCAGCATTTT.

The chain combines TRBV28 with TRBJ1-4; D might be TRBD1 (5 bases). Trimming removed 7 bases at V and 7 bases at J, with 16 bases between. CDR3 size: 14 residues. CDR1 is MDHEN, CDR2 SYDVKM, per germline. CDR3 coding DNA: TGTGCCAGCACGGAGGGGAAGGAGGGTGAAAAACTGTTTTTT. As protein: CASTEGKEGEKLFF.

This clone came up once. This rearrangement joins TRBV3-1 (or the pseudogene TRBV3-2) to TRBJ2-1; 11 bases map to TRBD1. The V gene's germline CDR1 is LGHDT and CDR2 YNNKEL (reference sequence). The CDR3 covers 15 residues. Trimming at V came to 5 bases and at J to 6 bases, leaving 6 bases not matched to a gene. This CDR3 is CASSYFGTGGNEQFF. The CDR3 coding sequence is TGTGCCAGCAGCTATTTCGGGACAGGGGGCAATGAGCAGTTCTTC.

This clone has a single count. CDR3 region: CASSTGTRLTGELFF. In nucleotides, the CDR3 is TGTGCCAGCTCAACCGGGACTAGGCTCACCGGGGAGCTGTTTTTT. The rearrangement uses TRBV18 and TRBJ2-2, with 8 bases identical to TRBD2. The V gene end was trimmed by 5 bases and the J gene end by 4 bases; junction bases not matched to a gene: 6. The V gene's germline CDR1 is KGHSH and CDR2 LQKENI. The length of the CDR3 is 15 residues.

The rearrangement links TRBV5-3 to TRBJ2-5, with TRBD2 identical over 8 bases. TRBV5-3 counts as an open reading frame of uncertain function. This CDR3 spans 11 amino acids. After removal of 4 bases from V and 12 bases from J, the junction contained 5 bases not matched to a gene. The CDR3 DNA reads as TGTGCCAGAAGCCAGGGACTAGTAAAGTACTTC. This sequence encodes CARSQGLVKYF.

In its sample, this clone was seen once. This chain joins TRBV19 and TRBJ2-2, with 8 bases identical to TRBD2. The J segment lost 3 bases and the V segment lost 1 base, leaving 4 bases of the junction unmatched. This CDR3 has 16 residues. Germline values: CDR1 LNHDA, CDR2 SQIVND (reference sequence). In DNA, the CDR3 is TGTGCCAGTAGTATAGCGGGAGGGGTAGACACCGGGGAGCTGTTTTTT. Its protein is CASSIAGGVDTGELFF.

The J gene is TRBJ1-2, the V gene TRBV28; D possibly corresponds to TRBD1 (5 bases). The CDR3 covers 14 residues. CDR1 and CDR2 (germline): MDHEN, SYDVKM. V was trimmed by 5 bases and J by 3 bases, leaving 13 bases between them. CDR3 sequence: CASSPPDRYYGYTF. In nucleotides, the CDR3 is TGTGCCAGCAGTCCTCCCGACAGATACTATGGCTACACCTTC.

CDR3 region: CASRGRPLLDEQYF. CDR3 nucleotides: TGTGCCAGCAGGGGACGGCCTCTATTGGACGAGCAGTACTTC. The chain employs TRBV28 and TRBJ2-7; D tentatively fits TRBD1 or TRBD2 (5 bases each). Germline V CDR1 and CDR2: MDHEN, SYDVKM. V was shortened by 6 bases and J by 5 bases, with 17 bases between the two germline ends. CDR3 size: 14 residues.

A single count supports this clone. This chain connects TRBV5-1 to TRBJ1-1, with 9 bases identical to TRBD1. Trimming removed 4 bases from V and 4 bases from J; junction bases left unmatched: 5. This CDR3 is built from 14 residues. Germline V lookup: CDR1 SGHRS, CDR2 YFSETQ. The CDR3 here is CASSDDRGVTEAFF. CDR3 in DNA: TGCGCCAGCAGCGACGACAGGGGGGTCACTGAAGCTTTCTTT.

The CDR3 sequence: CASSHSWGVNEQFF. The CDR3 DNA sequence: TGTGCCAGCAGCCATTCTTGGGGGGTAAATGAGCAGTTCTTC. V and J are TRBV14 and TRBJ2-1; maybe TRBD2 (6 bases). The CDR3 extends over 14 amino acids. Germline V CDR1 and CDR2: SGHDN, FVKESK. V lost 3 bases and J lost 7, with 13 bases in between.

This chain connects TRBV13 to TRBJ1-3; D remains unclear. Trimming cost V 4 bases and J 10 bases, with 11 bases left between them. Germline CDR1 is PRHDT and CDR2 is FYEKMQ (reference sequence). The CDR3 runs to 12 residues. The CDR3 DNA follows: TGTGCCAGCAGCTCGTCGCGACGGACCATATATTTT. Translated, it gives CASSSSRRTIYF.

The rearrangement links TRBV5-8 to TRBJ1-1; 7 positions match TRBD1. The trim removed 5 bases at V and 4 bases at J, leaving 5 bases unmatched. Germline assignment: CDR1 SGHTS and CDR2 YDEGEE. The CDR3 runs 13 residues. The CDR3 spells CASSAGGGTEAFF. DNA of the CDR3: TGTGCCAGCAGTGCAGGGGGAGGCACTGAAGCTTTCTTT.

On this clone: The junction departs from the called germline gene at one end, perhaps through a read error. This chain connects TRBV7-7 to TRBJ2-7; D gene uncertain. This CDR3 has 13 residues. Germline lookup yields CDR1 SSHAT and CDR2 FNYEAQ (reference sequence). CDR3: CASSLGASYEQYF. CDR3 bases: TGTGCTAGCAGCTTGGGCGCTTCCTACGAGCAGTACTTC.

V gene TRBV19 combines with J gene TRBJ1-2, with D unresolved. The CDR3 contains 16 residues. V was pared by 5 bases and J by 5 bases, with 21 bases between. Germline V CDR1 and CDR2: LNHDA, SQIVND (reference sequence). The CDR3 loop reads CASSDRSRGPSYGYTF. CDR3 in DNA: TGTGCCAGTAGTGATCGCTCCAGAGGACCATCATATGGCTACACCTTC.